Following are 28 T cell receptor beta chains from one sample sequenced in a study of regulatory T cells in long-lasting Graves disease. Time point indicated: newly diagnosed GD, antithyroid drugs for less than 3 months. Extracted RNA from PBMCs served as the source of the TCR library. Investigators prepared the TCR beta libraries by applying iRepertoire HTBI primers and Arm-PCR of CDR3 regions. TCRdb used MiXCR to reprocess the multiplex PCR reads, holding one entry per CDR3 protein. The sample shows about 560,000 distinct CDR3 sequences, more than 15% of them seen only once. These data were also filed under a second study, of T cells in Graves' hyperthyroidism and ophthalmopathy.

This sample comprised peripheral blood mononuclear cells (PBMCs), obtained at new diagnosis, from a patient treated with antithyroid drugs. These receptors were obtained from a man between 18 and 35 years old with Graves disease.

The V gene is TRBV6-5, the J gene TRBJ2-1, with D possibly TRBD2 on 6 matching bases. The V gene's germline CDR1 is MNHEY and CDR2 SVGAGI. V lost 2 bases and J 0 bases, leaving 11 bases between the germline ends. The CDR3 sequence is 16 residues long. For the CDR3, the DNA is TGTGCCAGCAGTTACGTATCGGGAGCCTCCTACAATGAGCAGTTCTTC. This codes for CASSYVSGASYNEQFF.

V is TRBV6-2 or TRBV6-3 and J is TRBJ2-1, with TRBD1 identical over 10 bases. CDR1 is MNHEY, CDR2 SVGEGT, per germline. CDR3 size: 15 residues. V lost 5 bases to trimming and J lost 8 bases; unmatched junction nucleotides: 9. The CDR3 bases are TGTGCCAGCAGTGAAGCAAGGGACAGGGGTTATGAGCAGTTCTTC. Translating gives CASSEARDRGYEQFF.

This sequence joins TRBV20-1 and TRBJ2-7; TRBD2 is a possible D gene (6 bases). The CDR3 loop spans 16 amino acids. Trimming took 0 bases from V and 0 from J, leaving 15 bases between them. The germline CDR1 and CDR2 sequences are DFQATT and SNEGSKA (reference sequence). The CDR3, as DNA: TGCAGTGCTAGAGATCCGGGAGAGGGTAGCTCCTACGAGCAGTACTTC. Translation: CSARDPGEGSSYEQYF.

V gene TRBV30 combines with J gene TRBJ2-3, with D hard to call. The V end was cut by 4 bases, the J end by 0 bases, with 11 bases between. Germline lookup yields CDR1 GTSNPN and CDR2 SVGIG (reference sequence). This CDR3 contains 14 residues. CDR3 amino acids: CAWTPGHSTDTQYF. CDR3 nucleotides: TGTGCCTGGACCCCGGGCCATAGCACAGATACGCAGTATTTT.

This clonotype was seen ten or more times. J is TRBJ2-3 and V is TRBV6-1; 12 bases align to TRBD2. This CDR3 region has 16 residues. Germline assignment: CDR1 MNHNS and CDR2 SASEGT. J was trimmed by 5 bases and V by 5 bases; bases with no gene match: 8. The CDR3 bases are TGTGCCAGCAGTCCGAGACTAGCGGGAGACGGAGATACGCAGTATTTT. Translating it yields CASSPRLAGDGDTQYF.

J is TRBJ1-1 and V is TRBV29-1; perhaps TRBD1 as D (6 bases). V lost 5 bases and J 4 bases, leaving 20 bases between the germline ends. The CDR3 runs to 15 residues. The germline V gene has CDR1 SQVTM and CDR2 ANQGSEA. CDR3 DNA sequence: TGCAGCGTTAGAGTGGGACAAACGATGGGCACTGAAGCTTTCTTT. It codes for CSVRVGQTMGTEAFF.

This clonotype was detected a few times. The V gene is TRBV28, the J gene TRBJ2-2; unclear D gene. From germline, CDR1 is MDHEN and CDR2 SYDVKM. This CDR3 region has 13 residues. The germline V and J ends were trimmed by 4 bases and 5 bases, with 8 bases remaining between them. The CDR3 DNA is TGTGCCAGCAGTTACGGGTGGACCGGGGAGCTGTTTTTT. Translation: CASSYGWTGELFF.

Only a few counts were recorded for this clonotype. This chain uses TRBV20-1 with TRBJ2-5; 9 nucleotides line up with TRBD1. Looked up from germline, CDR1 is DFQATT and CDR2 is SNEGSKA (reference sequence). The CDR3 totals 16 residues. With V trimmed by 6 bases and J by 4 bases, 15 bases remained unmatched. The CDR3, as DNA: TGCAGTGCCGCGGTCCCGGGACAGGGAGTGGGAGAGACCCAGTACTTC. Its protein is CSAAVPGQGVGETQYF.

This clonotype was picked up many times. CDR3 nucleotide sequence: TGCGCCAGCAGCTTGGGCGGGGCCGGTGAGCAGTTCTTC. Translating it yields CASSLGGAGEQFF. This chain uses TRBV5-1 with TRBJ2-1; D may be TRBD2 (6 bases). CDR1 SGHRS and CDR2 YFSETQ come from the germline V gene. The CDR3 loop spans 13 amino acids. The V end lost 0 bases, the J end lost 9 bases, and 10 bases lay between the germline ends.

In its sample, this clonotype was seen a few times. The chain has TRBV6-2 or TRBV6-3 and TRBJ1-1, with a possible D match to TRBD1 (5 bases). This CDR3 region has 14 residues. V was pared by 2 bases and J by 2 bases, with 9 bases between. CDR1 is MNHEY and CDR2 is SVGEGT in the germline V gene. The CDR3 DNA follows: TGTGCCAGCAGTTACGTCGGGGCAAACACTGAAGCTTTCTTT. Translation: CASSYVGANTEAFF.

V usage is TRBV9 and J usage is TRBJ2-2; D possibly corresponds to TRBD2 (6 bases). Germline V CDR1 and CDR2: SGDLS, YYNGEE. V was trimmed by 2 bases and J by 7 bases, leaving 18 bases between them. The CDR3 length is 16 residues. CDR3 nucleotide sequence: TGTGCCAGCAGCGTGGGAACGGGAGTAGGGAACGGGGAGCTGTTTTTT. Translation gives CASSVGTGVGNGELFF.

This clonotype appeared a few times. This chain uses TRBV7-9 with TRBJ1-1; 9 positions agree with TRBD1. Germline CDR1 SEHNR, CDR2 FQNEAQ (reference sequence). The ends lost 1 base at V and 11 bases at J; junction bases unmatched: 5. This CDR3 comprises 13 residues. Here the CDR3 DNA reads TGTGCCAGCAGCTTAGGGGGGACAGGGCACGCTTTCTTT. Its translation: CASSLGGTGHAFF.

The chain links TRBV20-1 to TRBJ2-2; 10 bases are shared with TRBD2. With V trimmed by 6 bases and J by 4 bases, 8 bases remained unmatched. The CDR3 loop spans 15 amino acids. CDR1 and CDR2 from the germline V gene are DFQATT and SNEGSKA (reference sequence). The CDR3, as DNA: TGCAGTGCAGACAGCGGGAGGGCGGGCACCGGGGAGCTGTTTTTT. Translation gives CSADSGRAGTGELFF.

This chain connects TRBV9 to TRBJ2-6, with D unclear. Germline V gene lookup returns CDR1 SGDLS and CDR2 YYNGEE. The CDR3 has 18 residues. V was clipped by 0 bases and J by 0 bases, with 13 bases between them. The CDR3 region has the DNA TGTGCCAGCAGCGTAGGTGGAAGGGCATTCTCTGGGGCCAACGTCCTGACTTTC. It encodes CASSVGGRAFSGANVLTF.

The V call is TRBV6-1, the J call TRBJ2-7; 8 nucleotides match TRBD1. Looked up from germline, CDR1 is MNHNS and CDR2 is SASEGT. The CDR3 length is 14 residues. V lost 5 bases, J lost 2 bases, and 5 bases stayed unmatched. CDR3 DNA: TGTGCCAGCAGTATACAGGGGGGCCCCTACGAGCAGTACTTC. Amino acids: CASSIQGGPYEQYF.

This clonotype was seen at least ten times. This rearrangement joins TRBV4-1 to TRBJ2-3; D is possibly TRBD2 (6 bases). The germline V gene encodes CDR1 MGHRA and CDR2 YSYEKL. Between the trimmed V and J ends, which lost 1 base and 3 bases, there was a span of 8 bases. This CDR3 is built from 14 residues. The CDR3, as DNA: TGCGCCAGCAGCCAAGTGGCGGGGACAGATACGCAGTATTTT. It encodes CASSQVAGTDTQYF.

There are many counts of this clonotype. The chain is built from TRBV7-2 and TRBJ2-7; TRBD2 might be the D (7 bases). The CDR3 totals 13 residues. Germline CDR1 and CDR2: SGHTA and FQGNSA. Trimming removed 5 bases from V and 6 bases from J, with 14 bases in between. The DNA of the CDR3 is TGTGCCAGCAGCCGTCTGCGGGGGCTCGAGCAGTACTTC. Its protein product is CASSRLRGLEQYF.

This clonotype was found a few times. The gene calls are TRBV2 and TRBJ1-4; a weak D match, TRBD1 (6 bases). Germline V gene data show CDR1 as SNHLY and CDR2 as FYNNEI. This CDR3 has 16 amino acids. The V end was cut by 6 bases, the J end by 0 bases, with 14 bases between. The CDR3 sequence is CASSHGTPTTNEKLFF. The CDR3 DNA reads TGTGCCAGCAGCCACGGGACACCCACAACTAATGAAAAACTGTTTTTT.

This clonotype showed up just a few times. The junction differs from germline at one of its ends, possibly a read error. CDR3 sequence reads: CASSLEILGSSYGQYF. CDR3 nucleotide sequence: TGTGCCAGCAGCTTAGAGATCTTGGGGAGCTCCTACGGGCAGTACTTC. V and J are TRBV7-9 and TRBJ2-7, with D perhaps matching TRBD2 (5 bases). CDR1 SEHNR and CDR2 FQNEAQ come from the germline V gene (reference sequence). The CDR3 is made up of 16 amino acids.

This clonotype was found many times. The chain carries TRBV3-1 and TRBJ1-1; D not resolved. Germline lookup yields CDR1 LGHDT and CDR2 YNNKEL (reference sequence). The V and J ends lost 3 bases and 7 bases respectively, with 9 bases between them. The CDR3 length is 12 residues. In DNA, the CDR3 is TGTGCCAGCAGCCACGCCGTGGGTGAAGCTTTCTTT. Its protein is CASSHAVGEAFF. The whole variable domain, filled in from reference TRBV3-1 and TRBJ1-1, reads DTAVSQTPKYLVTQMGNDKSIKCEQNLGHDTMYWYKQDSKKFLKIMFSYNNKELIINETVPNRFSPKSPDKAHLNLHINSLELGDSAVYFCASSHAVGEAFFGQGTRLTVV.

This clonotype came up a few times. The CDR3 DNA follows: TGTGCCAGCAGCGTAGGAGACAGGATTCTACAAGAGACCCAGTACTTC. It yields the protein CASSVGDRILQETQYF. The V gene is TRBV9, the J gene TRBJ2-5, with D possibly matching TRBD1 (6 bases). CDR1 is SGDLS, CDR2 YYNGEE, per germline. The CDR3 consists of 16 residues. The V end lost 0 bases, the J end lost 2 bases, and 14 bases lay between the germline ends.

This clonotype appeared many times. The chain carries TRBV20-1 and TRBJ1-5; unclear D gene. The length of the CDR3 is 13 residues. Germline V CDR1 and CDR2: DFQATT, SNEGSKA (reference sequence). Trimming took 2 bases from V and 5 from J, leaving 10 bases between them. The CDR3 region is CSARTALDQPQHF. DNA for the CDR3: TGCAGTGCTAGAACAGCCCTCGATCAGCCCCAGCATTTT.

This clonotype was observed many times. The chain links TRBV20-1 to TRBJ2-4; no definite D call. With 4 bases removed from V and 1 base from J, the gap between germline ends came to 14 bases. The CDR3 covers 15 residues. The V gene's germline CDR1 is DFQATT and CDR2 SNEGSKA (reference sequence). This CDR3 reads CSATTHLEAKNIQYF. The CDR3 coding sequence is TGCAGTGCTACCACACACTTGGAGGCCAAAAACATTCAGTACTTC.

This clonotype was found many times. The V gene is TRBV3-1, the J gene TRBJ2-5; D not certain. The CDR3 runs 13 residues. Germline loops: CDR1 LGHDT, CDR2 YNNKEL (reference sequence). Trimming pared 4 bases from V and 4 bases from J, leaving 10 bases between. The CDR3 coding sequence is TGTGCCAGCAGCCTTCGAAGGGCAGAGACCCAGTACTTC. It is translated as CASSLRRAETQYF.

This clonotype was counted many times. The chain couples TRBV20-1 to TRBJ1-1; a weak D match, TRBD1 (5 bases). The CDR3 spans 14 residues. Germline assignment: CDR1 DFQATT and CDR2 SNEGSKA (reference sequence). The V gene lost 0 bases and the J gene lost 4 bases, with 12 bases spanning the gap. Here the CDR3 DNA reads TGCAGTGCTAGAGATACAGGCTTGGGCACTGAAGCTTTCTTT. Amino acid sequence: CSARDTGLGTEAFF.

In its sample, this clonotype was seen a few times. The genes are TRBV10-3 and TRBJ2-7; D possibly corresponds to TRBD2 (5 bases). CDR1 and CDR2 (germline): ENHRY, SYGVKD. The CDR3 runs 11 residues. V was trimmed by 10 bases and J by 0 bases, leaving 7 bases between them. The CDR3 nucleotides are TGTGCCACCGGAGGCTCCTACGAGCAGTACTTC. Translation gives CATGGSYEQYF.

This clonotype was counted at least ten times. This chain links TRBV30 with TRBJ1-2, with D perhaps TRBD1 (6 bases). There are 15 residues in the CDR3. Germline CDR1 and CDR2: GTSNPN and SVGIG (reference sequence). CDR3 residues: CAWGRPRTDNYGYTF. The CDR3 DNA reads TGTGCATGGGGTAGACCCCGGACAGATAATTATGGCTACACCTTC.

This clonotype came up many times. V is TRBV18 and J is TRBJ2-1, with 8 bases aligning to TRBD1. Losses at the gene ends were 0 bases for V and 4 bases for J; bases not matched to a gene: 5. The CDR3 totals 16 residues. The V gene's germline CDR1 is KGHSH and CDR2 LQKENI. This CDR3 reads CASSPPSDRGYNEQFF. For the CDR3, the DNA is TGTGCCAGCTCACCACCTAGTGACAGGGGATACAATGAGCAGTTCTTC.